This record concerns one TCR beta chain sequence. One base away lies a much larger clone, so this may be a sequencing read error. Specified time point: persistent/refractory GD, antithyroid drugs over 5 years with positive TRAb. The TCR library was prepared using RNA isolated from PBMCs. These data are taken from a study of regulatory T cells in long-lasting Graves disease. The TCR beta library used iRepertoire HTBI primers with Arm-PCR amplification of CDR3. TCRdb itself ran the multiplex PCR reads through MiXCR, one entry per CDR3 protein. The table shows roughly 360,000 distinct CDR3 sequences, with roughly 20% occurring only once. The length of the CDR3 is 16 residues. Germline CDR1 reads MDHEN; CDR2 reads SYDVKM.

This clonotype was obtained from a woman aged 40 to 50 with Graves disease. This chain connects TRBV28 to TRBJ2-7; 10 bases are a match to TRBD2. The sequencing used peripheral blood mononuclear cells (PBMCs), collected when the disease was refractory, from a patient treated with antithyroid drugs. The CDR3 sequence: CASRPQRASGSYERYF. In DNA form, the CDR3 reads TGTGCCAGCAGACCCCAGAGGGCTAGCGGGAGCTACGAGCGGTACTTC.